The sequence of this TCR beta chain was determined in a study of cytomegalovirus exposure and HLA in healthy donors. Study-level results: A later analysis showed that HLA-associated TCR beta chains had undergone more clonal expansion than equally common others. HLA allele associations emerged for about 18,000 TCR beta sequences in a later analysis, at 0.05 false discovery rate. A later analysis reportedly found fewer N-insertions in an Asian-associated ancestry cluster than the roughly 670-donor mean.

Germline-derived CDR1 and CDR2 are GTSNPN and SVGIG (reference sequence). Trimming left V 0 bases short and J 0 bases short, with 9 bases between. The CDR3 totals 14 residues. PCR amplification relied on 60 Vbeta primers (plus 13 Jbeta primers). The protocol was immunoSEQ multiplex PCR, while the TCRdb copy is restricted to in-frame clones and leaves out a portion. The top ten hold under 0.95% of the sample, which has approximately 150,000 clones, roughly 85% seen once. Remarks on this clone: Antigen specificity is unknown.

Sequencing was carried out using PBMCs. V and J are TRBV30 and TRBJ2-7; D is undetermined. The source is a woman under 40 in good health and CMV-seronegative. For the CDR3, the DNA is TGTGCCTGGAGTGTACGAGTGAGCTCCTACGAGCAGTACTTC. Translating it yields CAWSVRVSSYEQYF. Full variable domain (remainder filled in from reference TRBV30 and TRBJ2-7): SQTIHQWPATLVQPVGSPLSLECTVEGTSNPNLYWYRQAAGRGLQLLFYSVGIGQISSEVPQNLSASRPQDRQFILSSKKLLLSDSGFYLCAWSVRVSSYEQYFGPGTRLTVT.